This TCR beta chain was identified in a study of T cells in localized non-small cell lung cancer. General study results and limits: Peak T cell clonality was found in uninvolved adjacent lung, exceeding tumor.

CDR1 is SGHTA, CDR2 FQGNSA, per germline. V was pared by 5 bases and J by 1 base, with 15 bases between. The CDR3 is made up of 17 amino acids. Worth noting for this clone: Antigen: not known.

Sequencing used immunoSEQ multiplex PCR; TCRdb keeps in-frame clones, though not all of them. The sample contains tens of thousands of clones, about 90% of which appear only once. Sequences were derived from peripheral blood, sampled before any cancer treatment. This clonotype was sampled from a man aged 40 to 69 with stage I squamous cell lung carcinoma. The gene calls are TRBV7-2 and TRBJ2-6; D may be TRBD1 (6 bases). CDR3 in amino acids: CASSAQGGYSGANVLTF. CDR3 DNA: TGTGCCAGCAGCGCCCAAGGGGGTTATTCTGGGGCCAACGTCCTGACTTTC.